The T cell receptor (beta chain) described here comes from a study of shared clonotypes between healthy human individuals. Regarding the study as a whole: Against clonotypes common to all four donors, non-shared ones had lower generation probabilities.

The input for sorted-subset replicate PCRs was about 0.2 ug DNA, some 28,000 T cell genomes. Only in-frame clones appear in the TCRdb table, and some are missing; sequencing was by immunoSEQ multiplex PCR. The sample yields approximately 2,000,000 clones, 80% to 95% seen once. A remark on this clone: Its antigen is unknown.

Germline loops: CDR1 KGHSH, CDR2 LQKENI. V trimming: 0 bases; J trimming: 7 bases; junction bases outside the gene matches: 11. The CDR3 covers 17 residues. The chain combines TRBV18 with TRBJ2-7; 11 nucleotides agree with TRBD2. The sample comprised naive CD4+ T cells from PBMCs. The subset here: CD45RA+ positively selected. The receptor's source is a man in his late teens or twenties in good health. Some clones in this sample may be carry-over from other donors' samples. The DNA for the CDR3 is TGTGCCAGCTCACCACCGGGACTAGCGGAGGCGGCGGGGGAGCAGTACTTC. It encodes CASSPPGLAEAAGEQYF.